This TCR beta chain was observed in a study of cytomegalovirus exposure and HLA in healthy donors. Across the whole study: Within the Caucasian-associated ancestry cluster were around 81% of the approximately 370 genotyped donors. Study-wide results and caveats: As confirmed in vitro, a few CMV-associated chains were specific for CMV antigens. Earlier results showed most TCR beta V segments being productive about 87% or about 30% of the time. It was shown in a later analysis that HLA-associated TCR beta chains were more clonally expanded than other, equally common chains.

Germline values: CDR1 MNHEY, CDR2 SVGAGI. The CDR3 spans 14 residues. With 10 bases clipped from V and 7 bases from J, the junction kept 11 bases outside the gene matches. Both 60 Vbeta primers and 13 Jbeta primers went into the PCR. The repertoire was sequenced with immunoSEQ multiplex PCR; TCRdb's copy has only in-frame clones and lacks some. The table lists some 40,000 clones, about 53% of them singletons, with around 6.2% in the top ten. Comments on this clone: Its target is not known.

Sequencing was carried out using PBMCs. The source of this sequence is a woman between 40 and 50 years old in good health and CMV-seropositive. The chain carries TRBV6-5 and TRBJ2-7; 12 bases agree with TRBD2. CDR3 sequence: CATHQPGLAGEQYF. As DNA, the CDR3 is TGTGCCACCCACCAACCGGGACTAGCGGGTGAGCAGTACTTC.